What follows are 24 T cell receptor beta chains derived from one specimen sequenced in a study of monozygotic twins with inflammatory bowel disease (dated by TCRdb to the late 2010s). Receptor amplification or capture employed 5' RACE. The instrument given in TCRdb is Illumina HiSeq 2500. Based on TCRdb reprocessing of the reads, there is one entry per CDR3 protein sequence, and DNA is missing. The sample table on file contains some 440,000 distinct CDR3 sequences. Together, the top ten hold about 2.4% of the sample. The sample comprised blood. These receptors were collected from a human donor with ulcerative colitis or Crohn's disease, or a healthy co-twin of an affected twin (not recorded which).

The chain carries TRBV5-1 and TRBJ1-1; TCRdb's D gene call, TRBD1, goes unchecked for lack of DNA. CDR1 and CDR2 (germline): SGHRS, YFSETQ. The CDR3 is made up of 16 amino acids. CDR3 in amino acids: CASSPLTGTGATEAFF.

V and J are TRBV20-1 and TRBJ1-2. The germline gives CDR1 DFQATT, CDR2 SNEGSKA (reference sequence). This CDR3 spans 13 amino acids. This CDR3 reads CGTLSLANYGYTF.

The rearrangement uses TRBV7-2 and TRBJ1-6. This CDR3 is built from 14 residues. The germline V gene has CDR1 SGHTA and CDR2 FQGNSA. CDR3 region: CASSVIPYNSPLHF. Using reference TRBV7-2 and TRBJ1-6 for the parts outside the CDR3, the full variable domain is GAGVSQSPSNKVTEKGKDVELRCDPISGHTALYWYRQSLGQGLEFLIYFQGNSAPDKSGLPSDRFSAERTGGSVSTLTIQRTQQEDSAVYLCASSVIPYNSPLHFGNGTRLTVT.

The chain recombines TRBV7-9 with TRBJ1-6; TCRdb's D call, TRBD1, is unchecked because there is no DNA. Germline V CDR1 and CDR2: SEHNR, FQNEAQ (reference sequence). The CDR3 is 12 residues long. The CDR3 region is CASSPGDSPLHF.

The chain joins TRBV19 to TRBJ1-2. Germline V CDR1 and CDR2: LNHDA, SQIVND (reference sequence). This CDR3 comprises 16 residues. Here the CDR3 reads CASSIQRTDPNYGYTF.

V is TRBV30 and J is TRBJ2-5; TCRdb selects TRBD2, and the lack of DNA leaves this call unchecked. Germline V gene lookup returns CDR1 GTSNPN and CDR2 SVGIG (reference sequence). The CDR3 runs 13 residues. The CDR3 region is CAWDRGPGETQYF.

This CDR3 reads CSVVTGGTRNTEAFF. V is TRBV29-1 and J is TRBJ1-1; the D call of TRBD1 rests on TCRdb alone, since no DNA is present to check it. CDR3 length: 15 amino acids. Germline CDR1 SQVTM, CDR2 ANQGSEA.

The chain links TRBV28 to TRBJ1-3; TCRdb proposes TRBD1, but this gene call is untestable without DNA. Germline assignment: CDR1 MDHEN and CDR2 SYDVKM. The CDR3 is 15 amino acids. The CDR3 is CASSSGHYSGNTIYF.

The CDR3 loop is CASSTSDGNYNSPLHF. The genes are TRBV19 and TRBJ1-6. This CDR3 region has 16 residues. Germline loops: CDR1 LNHDA, CDR2 SQIVND (reference sequence). The full variable domain, completed using reference TRBV19 and TRBJ1-6, is DGGITQSPKYLFRKEGQNVTLSCEQNLNHDAMYWYRQDPGQGLRLIYYSQIVNDFQKGDIAEGYSVSREKKESFPLTVTSAQKNPTAFYLCASSTSDGNYNSPLHFGNGTRLTVT.

The chain recombines TRBV7-2 with TRBJ1-2. CDR1 is SGHTA and CDR2 is FQGNSA in the germline V gene. The CDR3 covers 15 residues. This CDR3 reads CASSLAETAGYGYTF.

The chain employs TRBV5-1 and TRBJ2-5; TCRdb proposes TRBD2, but this gene call is untestable without DNA. The CDR3 covers 15 residues. Germline V lookup: CDR1 SGHRS, CDR2 YFSETQ. The chain's CDR3 is CASSLYAGGEETQYF.

The chain uses TRBV24-1 and TRBJ2-3. The CDR3 sequence is 12 residues long. Germline V gene data show CDR1 as KGHDR and CDR2 as SFDVKD. CDR3 sequence reads: CATSDSVNTQYF.

This rearrangement joins TRBV12-3 or TRBV12-4 to TRBJ2-2; TCRdb designates TRBD1, a call that cannot be tested without DNA. This CDR3 has 17 residues. The CDR3 sequence is CASYNRDTQPNTGELFF.

The chain couples TRBV29-1 to TRBJ2-3. The CDR3 loop spans 12 amino acids. Per the germline V gene, CDR1 is SQVTM and CDR2 is ANQGSEA. The CDR3 loop reads CSALSDRDTQYF.

The gene calls are TRBV11-2 and TRBJ2-5; without DNA, the TCRdb call of TRBD1 cannot be checked. CDR3 length: 14 amino acids. Germline V gene data show CDR1 as SGHAT and CDR2 as FQNNGV. CDR3 sequence reads: CASSAGTEKETQYF.

The chain has TRBV6-2 or TRBV6-3 and TRBJ2-5; TCRdb's D call, TRBD1, is unchecked because there is no DNA. The CDR3 runs 15 residues. Germline V gene sequence: CDR1 MNHEY, CDR2 SVGEGT. The CDR3: CASRDLHGGIETQYF.

The chain joins TRBV7-6 to TRBJ2-1; TCRdb outputs TRBD1, but without DNA this stays unchecked. The V gene's germline CDR1 is SGHVS and CDR2 FNYEAQ. The CDR3 length is 13 residues. Here the CDR3 reads CASSWDRDDEQFF. The full variable domain, with the rest looked up from reference TRBV7-6 and TRBJ2-1, is GAGVSQSPRYKVTKRGQDVALRCDPISGHVSLYWYRQALGQGPEFLTYFNYEAQQDKSGLPNDRFSAERPEGSISTLTIQRTEQRDSAMYRCASSWDRDDEQFFGPGTRLTVL.

The chain is built from TRBV7-2 and TRBJ1-2. The CDR3 runs to 13 residues. Germline-derived CDR1 and CDR2 are SGHTA and FQGNSA. The CDR3 loop is CASSLAEPYGYTF. Full variable domain (outside the CDR3, taken from reference TRBV7-2 and TRBJ1-2): GAGVSQSPSNKVTEKGKDVELRCDPISGHTALYWYRQSLGQGLEFLIYFQGNSAPDKSGLPSDRFSAERTGGSVSTLTIQRTQQEDSAVYLCASSLAEPYGYTFGSGTRLTVV.

The V call is TRBV5-4, the J call TRBJ2-3; TCRdb proposes TRBD2, but this gene call is untestable without DNA. CDR1 is SGHNT and CDR2 is YYREEE in the germline V gene (reference sequence). The CDR3 runs to 14 residues. The CDR3 here is CASSFPPSTDTQYF.

V usage is TRBV18 and J usage is TRBJ1-3. This CDR3 contains 16 residues. Per germline, CDR1 KGHSH and CDR2 LQKENI. The CDR3 loop is CASSPGTRSSGNTIYF.

The rearrangement joins TRBV28 to TRBJ1-2; without DNA, the TCRdb call of TRBD1 cannot be checked. Germline V gene data show CDR1 as MDHEN and CDR2 as SYDVKM. The CDR3 is 15 amino acids. The CDR3 loop reads CASTPSPGRVYGYTF.

The V call is TRBV14, the J call TRBJ2-5. Germline CDR1 and CDR2: SGHDN and FVKESK. The CDR3 totals 13 residues. CDR3 region: CASSQGARQTQYF.

This chain connects TRBV5-1 to TRBJ2-3. CDR1 is SGHRS and CDR2 is YFSETQ in the germline V gene. The CDR3 length is 14 residues. CDR3 protein: CASSRNAETDTQYF.

The gene calls are TRBV30 and TRBJ1-1. Germline lookup yields CDR1 GTSNPN and CDR2 SVGIG (reference sequence). The CDR3 sequence is 14 residues long. The CDR3 is CAGREGWSNTEAFF.